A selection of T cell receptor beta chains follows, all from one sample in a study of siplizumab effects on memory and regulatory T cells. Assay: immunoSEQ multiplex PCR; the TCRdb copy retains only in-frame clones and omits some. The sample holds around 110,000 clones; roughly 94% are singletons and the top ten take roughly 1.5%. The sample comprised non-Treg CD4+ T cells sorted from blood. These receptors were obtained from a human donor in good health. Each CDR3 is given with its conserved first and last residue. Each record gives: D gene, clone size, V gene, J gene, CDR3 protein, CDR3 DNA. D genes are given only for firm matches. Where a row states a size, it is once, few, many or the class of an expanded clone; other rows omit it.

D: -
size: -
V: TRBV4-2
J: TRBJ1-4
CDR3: CASSQVGGTGEKLFF
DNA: TGTGCCAGCAGCCAAGTGGGGGGGACGGGGGAAAAACTGTTTTTT

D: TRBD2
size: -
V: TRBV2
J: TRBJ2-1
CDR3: CASSQGLGSYNEQFF
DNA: TGTGCCAGCAGTCAGGGACTAGGGTCCTACAATGAGCAGTTCTTC

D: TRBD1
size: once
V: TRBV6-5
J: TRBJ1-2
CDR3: CASSSPGTGGYGYTF
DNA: TGTGCCAGCAGTTCTCCCGGGACAGGGGGCTATGGCTACACCTTC

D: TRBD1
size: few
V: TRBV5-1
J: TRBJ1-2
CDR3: CASSWRQGNGYTF
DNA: TGCGCCAGCAGCTGGAGACAGGGGAATGGCTACACCTTC

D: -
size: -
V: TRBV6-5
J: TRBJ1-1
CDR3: CASWRSNTEAFF
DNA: TGTGCCAGCTGGAGGTCGAACACTGAAGCTTTCTTT

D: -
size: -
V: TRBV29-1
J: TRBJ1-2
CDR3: CSVVEQANYGYTF
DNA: TGCAGCGTTGTAGAACAAGCCAACTATGGCTACACCTTC

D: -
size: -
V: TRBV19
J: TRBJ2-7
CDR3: CARPGGQLPYEQYF
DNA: TGTGCCAGACCCGGTGGACAGCTCCCCTACGAGCAGTACTTC

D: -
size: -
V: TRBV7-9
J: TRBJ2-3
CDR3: CASSLGTGITDTQYF
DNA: TGTGCCAGCAGCTTAGGGACGGGCATCACAGATACGCAGTATTTT

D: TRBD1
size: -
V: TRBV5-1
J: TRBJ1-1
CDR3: CASTQGARAEAFF
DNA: TGCGCCAGCACCCAGGGGGCTAGGGCTGAAGCTTTCTTT

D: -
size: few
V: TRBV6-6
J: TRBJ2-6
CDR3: CASSPPESGANVLTF
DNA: TGTGCCAGCAGTCCCCCAGAATCTGGGGCCAACGTCCTGACTTTC

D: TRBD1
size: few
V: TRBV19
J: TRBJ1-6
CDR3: CASSITGGHSPLHF
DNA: TGTGCCAGTAGTATCACAGGGGGCCATTCACCCCTCCACTTT

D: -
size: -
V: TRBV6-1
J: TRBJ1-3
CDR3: CASSAQAISGNTIYF
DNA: TGTGCCAGCAGTGCACAGGCCATCTCTGGAAACACCATATATTTT

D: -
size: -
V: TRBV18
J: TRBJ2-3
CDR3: CASSPPMGADTQYF
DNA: TGTGCCAGCTCACCACCTATGGGGGCAGATACGCAGTATTTT

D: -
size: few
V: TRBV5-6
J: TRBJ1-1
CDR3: CASSLQVFTEAFF
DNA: TGTGCCAGCAGCTTGCAAGTATTCACTGAAGCTTTCTTT

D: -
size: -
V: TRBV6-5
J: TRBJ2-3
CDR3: CAIKASGDTQYF
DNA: TGTGCCATTAAGGCTTCGGGAGATACGCAGTATTTT

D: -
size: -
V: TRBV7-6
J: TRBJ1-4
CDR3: CASSPDRQGWEKLFF
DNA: TGTGCCAGCAGCCCCGATCGCCAGGGTTGGGAAAAACTGTTTTTT

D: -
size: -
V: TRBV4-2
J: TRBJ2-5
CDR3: CASSQDVGVETQYF
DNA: TGTGCCAGCAGCCAAGATGTAGGGGTAGAGACCCAGTACTTC

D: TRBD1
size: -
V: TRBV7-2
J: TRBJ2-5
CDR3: CASSLVPAGGQETQYF
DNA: TGTGCCAGCAGCTTAGTCCCCGCAGGGGGCCAAGAGACCCAGTACTTC

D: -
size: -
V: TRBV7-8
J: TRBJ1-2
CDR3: CASSPKRSKGDGYTF
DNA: TGTGCCAGCAGCCCAAAAAGGTCGAAGGGAGATGGCTACACCTTC

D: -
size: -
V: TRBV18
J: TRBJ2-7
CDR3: CASSPDRVTSYEQYF
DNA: TGTGCCAGCTCACCCGACAGGGTGACTAGCTACGAGCAGTACTTC

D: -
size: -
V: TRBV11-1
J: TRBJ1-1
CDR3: CASRAGGGTEAFF
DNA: TGTGCCAGCAGAGCAGGAGGAGGAACTGAAGCTTTCTTT

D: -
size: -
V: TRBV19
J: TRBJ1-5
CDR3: CASSIRVGNQPQHF
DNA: TGTGCCAGTAGTATAAGGGTAGGCAATCAGCCCCAGCATTTT

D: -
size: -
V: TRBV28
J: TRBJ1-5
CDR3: CASRRGRNQPQHF
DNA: TGTGCCAGCAGACGGGGGCGCAATCAGCCCCAGCATTTT

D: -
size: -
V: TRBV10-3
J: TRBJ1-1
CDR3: CAIKGTNTEAFF
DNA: TGTGCCATCAAGGGAACGAACACTGAAGCTTTCTTT

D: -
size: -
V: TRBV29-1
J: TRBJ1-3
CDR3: CSVRGRTGNTIYF
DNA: TGCAGCGTCCGGGGCCGAACTGGAAACACCATATATTTT

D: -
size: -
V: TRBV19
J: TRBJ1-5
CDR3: CASNRDSISYSNQPQHF
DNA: TGTGCCAGCAACCGGGACTCCATATCGTATAGCAATCAGCCCCAGCATTTT

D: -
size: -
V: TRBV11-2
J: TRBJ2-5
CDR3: CASSSPRVGGTQYF
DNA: TGTGCCAGCAGCTCACCCAGGGTGGGGGGGACCCAGTACTTC

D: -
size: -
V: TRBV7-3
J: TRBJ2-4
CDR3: CASSLTSLGAAKNIQYF
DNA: TGTGCCAGCAGCTTAACTTCTTTGGGGGCGGCCAAAAACATTCAGTACTTC

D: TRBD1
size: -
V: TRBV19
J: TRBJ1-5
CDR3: CASSPGQGARNQPQHF
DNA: TGTGCCAGTAGTCCCGGACAGGGGGCGCGGAATCAGCCCCAGCATTTT

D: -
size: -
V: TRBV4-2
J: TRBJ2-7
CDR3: CASSQIGTDGSYEQYF
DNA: TGTGCCAGCAGCCAAATCGGCACAGACGGTTCCTACGAGCAGTACTTC

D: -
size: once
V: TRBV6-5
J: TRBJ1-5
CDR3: CASSESSGNQPQHF
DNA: TGTGCCAGCAGTGAAAGTAGTGGCAATCAGCCCCAGCATTTT

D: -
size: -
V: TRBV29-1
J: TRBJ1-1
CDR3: CSVRGALNTEAFF
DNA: TGCAGCGTCCGGGGGGCTTTGAACACTGAAGCTTTCTTT

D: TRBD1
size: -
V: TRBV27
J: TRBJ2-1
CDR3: CASGRTGGFEQFF
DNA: TGTGCCAGCGGTAGGACAGGGGGTTTTGAGCAGTTCTTC